A selection of T cell receptor beta chains follows, all from one sample in a study of T cell repertoires in ileal Crohn's disease. Assay: immunoSEQ multiplex PCR; the TCRdb copy retains only in-frame clones and omits some. The sample lists some 11,000 clones; roughly 79% were seen once. Sequencing input: ileal tissue. The receptors stem from an adult with Crohn's disease. The CDR3 runs from the conserved cysteine through the conserved F or W. A D gene is named only where the DNA matches it firmly. Rows may omit the clone size; those that give it use once, few, many or a size class.

J	size	length	D	V	CDR3	DNA
TRBJ2-3	-	15	TRBD2	TRBV6-5	CASSLAGGKVNTQYF	TGTGCCAGCAGCCTAGCGGGAGGGAAGGTAAATACGCAGTATTTT
TRBJ1-1	-	15	TRBD1	TRBV30	CAWSGTGGVVTEAFF	TGTGCCTGGAGCGGGACAGGGGGCGTCGTCACTGAAGCTTTCTTT
TRBJ1-5	once	14	-	TRBV5-6	CASSLLQGNQPQHF	TGTGCCAGCAGCTTGTTGCAGGGGAATCAGCCCCAGCATTTT
TRBJ1-5	few	14	-	TRBV25-1	CASTQRGGNQPQHF	TGTGCCAGCACCCAAAGGGGGGGAAATCAGCCCCAGCATTTT
TRBJ2-2	-	15	-	TRBV6-1	CASSERRVDTGELFF	TGTGCCAGCAGTGAACGCAGGGTCGACACCGGGGAGCTGTTTTTT
TRBJ2-5	-	15	TRBD2	TRBV11-1	CASSPQTSGIETQYF	TGTGCCAGCAGCCCTCAGACTAGCGGGATTGAGACCCAGTACTTC
TRBJ1-4	-	15	-	TRBV28	CASSPGTGGTEKLFF	TGTGCCAGCAGTCCTGGAACCGGGGGAACTGAAAAACTGTTTTTT
TRBJ1-2	-	16	-	TRBV10-3	CAISEPEPLTNYGYTF	TGTGCCATCAGTGAGCCCGAGCCCTTGACTAACTATGGCTACACCTTC
TRBJ2-1	once	14	-	TRBV19	CASSIGVGQDEQFF	TGTGCCAGTAGTATAGGGGTGGGGCAAGATGAGCAGTTCTTC
TRBJ2-7	-	11	TRBD1	TRBV29-1	CSAGGSYEQYF	TGCAGTGCAGGGGGCTCCTACGAGCAGTACTTC
TRBJ1-2	few	14	TRBD1	TRBV28	CASSRTGGNYGYTF	TGTGCCAGCAGTAGGACAGGGGGGAACTATGGCTACACCTTC
TRBJ1-1	-	13	TRBD1	TRBV27	CASSRGQGIEAFF	TGTGCCAGCAGTCGCGGACAGGGGATTGAAGCTTTCTTT
TRBJ1-1	-	16	-	TRBV28	CASSPNLGAGNTEAFF	TGTGCCAGCAGTCCTAACCTAGGGGCAGGGAACACTGAAGCTTTCTTT
TRBJ1-2	-	16	TRBD1	TRBV7-2	CASSFSGTGGLHGYTF	TGTGCCAGCAGCTTCTCCGGGACAGGGGGTCTCCATGGCTACACCTTC
TRBJ1-2	few	15	TRBD1	TRBV2	CASSAGQGGPYGYTF	TGTGCCAGCAGTGCTGGACAGGGAGGTCCCTATGGCTACACCTTC
TRBJ1-5	-	16	-	TRBV28	CASRSPGSSYNQPQHF	TGTGCCAGCAGGTCCCCAGGGTCTTCGTACAATCAGCCCCAGCATTTT
TRBJ2-7	-	11	-	TRBV6-5	CASSSFYEQYF	TGTGCCAGCAGTTCCTTCTACGAGCAGTACTTC